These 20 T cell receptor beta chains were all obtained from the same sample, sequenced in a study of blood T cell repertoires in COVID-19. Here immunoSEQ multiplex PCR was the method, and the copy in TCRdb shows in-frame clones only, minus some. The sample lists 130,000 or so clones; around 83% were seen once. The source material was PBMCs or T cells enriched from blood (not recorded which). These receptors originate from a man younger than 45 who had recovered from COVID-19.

CDR3 nucleotide sequence: TGTGCCAGCAGCCACACAGGACCTCCCACAGATACGCAGTATTTT. Its translation: CASSHTGPPTDTQYF. J is TRBJ2-3 and V is TRBV7-9; TRBD1 might be the D (5 bases). V lost 5 bases and J 2 bases, leaving 14 bases between the germline ends. CDR1 is SEHNR, CDR2 FQNEAQ, per germline (reference sequence). CDR3 size: 15 residues.

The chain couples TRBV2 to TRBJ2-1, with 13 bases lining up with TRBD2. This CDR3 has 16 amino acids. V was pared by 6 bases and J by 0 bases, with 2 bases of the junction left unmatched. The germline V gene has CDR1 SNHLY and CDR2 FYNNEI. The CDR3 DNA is TGTGCCAGCAGGCGACTAGCGGGGGGCTCCTACAATGAGCAGTTCTTC. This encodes CASRRLAGGSYNEQFF.

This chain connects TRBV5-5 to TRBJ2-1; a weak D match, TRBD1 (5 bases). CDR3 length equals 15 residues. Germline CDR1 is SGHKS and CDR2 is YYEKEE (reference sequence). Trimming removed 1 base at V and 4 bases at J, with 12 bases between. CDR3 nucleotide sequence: TGTGCCAGCAGCTTGCAGGGTCCTCTGTACAATGAGCAGTTCTTC. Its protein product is CASSLQGPLYNEQFF. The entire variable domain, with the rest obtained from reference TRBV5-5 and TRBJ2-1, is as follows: DAGVTQSPTHLIKTRGQQVTLRCSPISGHKSVSWYQQVLGQGPQFIFQYYEKEERGRGNFPDRFSARQFPNYSSELNVNALLLGDSALYLCASSLQGPLYNEQFFGPGTRLTVL.

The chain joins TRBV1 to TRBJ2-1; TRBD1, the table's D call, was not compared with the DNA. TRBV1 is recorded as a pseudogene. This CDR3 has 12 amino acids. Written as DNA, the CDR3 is TGCACCAGCAGCCAGGGCGAGTCTGAGCAGTTCTTC. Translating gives CTSSQGESEQFF.

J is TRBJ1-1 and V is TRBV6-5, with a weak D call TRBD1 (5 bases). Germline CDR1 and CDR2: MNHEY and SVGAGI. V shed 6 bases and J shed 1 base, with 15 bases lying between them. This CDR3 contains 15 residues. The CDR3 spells CASSLQGGKNTEAFF. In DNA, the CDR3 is TGTGCCAGCAGCCTCCAGGGTGGGAAGAACACTGAAGCTTTCTTT.

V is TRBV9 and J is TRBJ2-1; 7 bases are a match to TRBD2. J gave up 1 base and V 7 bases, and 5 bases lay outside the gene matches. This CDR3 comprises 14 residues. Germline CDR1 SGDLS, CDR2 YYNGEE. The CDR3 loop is CASSGRGSYNEQFF. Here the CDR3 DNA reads TGTGCCAGCTCGGGGAGGGGTTCCTACAATGAGCAGTTCTTC.

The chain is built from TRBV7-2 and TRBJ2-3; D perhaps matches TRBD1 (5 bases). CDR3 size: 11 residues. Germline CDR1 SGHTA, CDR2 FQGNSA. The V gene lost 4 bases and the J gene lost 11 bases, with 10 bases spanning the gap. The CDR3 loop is CASSSVRGQYF. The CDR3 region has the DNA TGTGCCAGCAGCTCTGTTAGGGGGCAGTATTTT.

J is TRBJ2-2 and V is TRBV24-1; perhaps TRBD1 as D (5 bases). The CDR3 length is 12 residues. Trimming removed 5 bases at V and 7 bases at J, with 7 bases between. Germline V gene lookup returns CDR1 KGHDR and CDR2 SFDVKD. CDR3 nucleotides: TGTGCCACCAGTGCCAGGGTCGGGGAGCTGTTTTTT. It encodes CATSARVGELFF.

CDR3 DNA sequence: TGTGCTAGTGGTTCCTCGGGCTACGAGCAGTACTTC. This translates into CASGSSGYEQYF. The gene calls are TRBV12-5 and TRBJ2-7; D uncertain. V was trimmed by 4 bases and J by 3 bases, leaving 7 bases between them. The CDR3 totals 12 residues. From germline, CDR1 is LGHNT and CDR2 FRNRAP.

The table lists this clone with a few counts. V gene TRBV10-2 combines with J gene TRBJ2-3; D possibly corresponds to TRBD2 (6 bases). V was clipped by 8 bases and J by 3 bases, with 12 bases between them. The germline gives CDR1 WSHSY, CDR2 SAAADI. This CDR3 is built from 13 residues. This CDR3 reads CASRERQTDTQYF. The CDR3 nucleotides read TGCGCCAGCCGGGAGAGACAGACAGATACGCAGTATTTT.

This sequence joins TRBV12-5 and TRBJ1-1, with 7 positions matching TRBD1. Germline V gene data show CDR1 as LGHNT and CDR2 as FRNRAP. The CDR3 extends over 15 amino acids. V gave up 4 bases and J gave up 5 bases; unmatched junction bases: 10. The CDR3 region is CASGSQQGVRTEAFF. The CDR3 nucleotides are TGTGCTAGTGGTTCCCAGCAGGGGGTTCGAACTGAAGCTTTCTTT.

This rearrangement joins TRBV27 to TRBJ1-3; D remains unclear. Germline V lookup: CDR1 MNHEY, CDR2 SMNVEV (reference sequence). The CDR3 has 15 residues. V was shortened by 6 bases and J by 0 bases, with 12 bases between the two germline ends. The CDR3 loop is CASRPSDISGNTIYF. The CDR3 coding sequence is TGTGCCAGCAGGCCTTCTGACATCTCTGGAAACACCATATATTTT.

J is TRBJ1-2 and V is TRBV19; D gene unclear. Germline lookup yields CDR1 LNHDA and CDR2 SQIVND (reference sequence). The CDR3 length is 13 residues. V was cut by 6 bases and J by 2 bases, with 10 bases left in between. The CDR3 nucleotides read TGTGCCAGTAGGGAAACAGAAAACTATGGCTACACCTTC. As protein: CASRETENYGYTF.

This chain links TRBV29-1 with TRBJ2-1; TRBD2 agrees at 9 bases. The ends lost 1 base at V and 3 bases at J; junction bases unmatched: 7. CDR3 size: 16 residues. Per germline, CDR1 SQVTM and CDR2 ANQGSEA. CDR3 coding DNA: TGCAGCGTTGAAGGGATAGCGGGAGACTACTACAATGAGCAGTTCTTC. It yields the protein CSVEGIAGDYYNEQFF.

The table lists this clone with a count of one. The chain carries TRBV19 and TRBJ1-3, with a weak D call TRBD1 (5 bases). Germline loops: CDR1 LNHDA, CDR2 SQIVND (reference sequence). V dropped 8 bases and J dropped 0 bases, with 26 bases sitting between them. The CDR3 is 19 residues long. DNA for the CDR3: TGTGCCAGTCAAGGAACCGGGACTGCAGAAGTCTCCTCTGGAAACACCATATATTTT. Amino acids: CASQGTGTAEVSSGNTIYF.

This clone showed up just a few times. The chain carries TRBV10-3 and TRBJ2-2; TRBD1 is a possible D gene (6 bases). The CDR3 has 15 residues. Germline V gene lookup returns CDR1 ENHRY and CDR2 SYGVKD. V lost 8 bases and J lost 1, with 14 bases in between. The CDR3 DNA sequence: TGTGCCATCCGTAAGGGGGAAAAGAACACCGGGGAGCTGTTTTTT. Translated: CAIRKGEKNTGELFF.

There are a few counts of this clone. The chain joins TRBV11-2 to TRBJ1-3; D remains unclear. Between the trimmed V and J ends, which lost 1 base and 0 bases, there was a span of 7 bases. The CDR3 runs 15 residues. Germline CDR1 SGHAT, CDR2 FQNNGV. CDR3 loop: CASSLVPGSGNTIYF. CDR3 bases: TGTGCCAGCAGCTTAGTCCCCGGCTCTGGAAACACCATATATTTT.

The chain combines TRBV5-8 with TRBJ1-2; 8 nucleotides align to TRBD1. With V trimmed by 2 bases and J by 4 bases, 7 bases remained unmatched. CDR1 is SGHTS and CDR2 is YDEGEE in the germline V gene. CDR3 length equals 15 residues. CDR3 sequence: CASSFPRGPRYGYTF. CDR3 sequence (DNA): TGTGCCAGCAGCTTCCCCAGGGGGCCTCGCTATGGCTACACCTTC.

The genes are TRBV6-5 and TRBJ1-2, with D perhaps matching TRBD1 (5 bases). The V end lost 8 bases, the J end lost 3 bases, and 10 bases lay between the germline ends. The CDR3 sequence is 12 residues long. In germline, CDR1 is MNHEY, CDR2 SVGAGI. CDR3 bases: TGTGCCAGCCGTACGGGGGACTATGGCTACACCTTC. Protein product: CASRTGDYGYTF.

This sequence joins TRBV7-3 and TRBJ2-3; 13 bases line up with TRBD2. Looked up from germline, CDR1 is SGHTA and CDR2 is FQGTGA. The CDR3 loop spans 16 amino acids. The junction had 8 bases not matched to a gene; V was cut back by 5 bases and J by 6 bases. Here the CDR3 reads CASSPGTSGATDTQYF. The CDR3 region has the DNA TGTGCCAGCAGCCCGGGGACTAGCGGGGCGACGGATACGCAGTATTTT.